A selection of T cell receptor beta chains follows, all from one sample in a study of blood T cell repertoires in COVID-19. The assay was immunoSEQ multiplex PCR, and TCRdb's table has in-frame clones only and misses some. The sample lists around 400,000 clones, around 87% seen once, with over 2% in the top ten. The sequencing input was peripheral blood. The source of these receptors is a woman aged 60-75 years with COVID-19, enrolled during active disease. Each CDR3 is given with its conserved first and last residue. The order of the fields is V gene, J gene, D gene, clone size, CDR3 DNA, CDR3 protein. D genes are given only for firm matches. The size of a clone is reported for some rows only, either as once, few or many, or as a class for expanded clones.

TRBV6-5	TRBJ2-7	TRBD1	.	TGTGCCAGCAGCGGATATACAGGGGGATACGAGCAGTACTTC	CASSGYTGGYEQYF
TRBV12-3/TRBV12-4	TRBJ1-2	.	.	TGTGCCAGCAGTTTAAGGGGGTCGGATGGCTACACCTTC	CASSLRGSDGYTF
TRBV6-1	TRBJ2-1	TRBD1	.	TGTGCCAGCAGTGAGATCGGGACAGCTTCCTACAATGAGCAGTTCTTC	CASSEIGTASYNEQFF
TRBV5-1	TRBJ2-1	.	.	TGCGCCAGCAGCTTGGCCCCTACAGTCTCCTACAATGAGCAGTTCTTC	CASSLAPTVSYNEQFF
TRBV27	TRBJ1-3	.	.	TGTGCCAGCAGTCCCCAAAGTCGACGGGGCTCTGGAAACACCATATATTTT	CASSPQSRRGSGNTIYF
TRBV4-2	TRBJ1-4	TRBD1	.	TGTGCCAGCAGTCAAAACAGGGGGCCTGCAACTAATGAAAAACTGTTTTTT	CASSQNRGPATNEKLFF
TRBV15	TRBJ1-5	TRBD1	.	TGTGCCACCAGCAGAAACCCAGGGGGCCCCCAGCATTTT	CATSRNPGGPQHF
TRBV6-5	TRBJ1-2	.	.	TGTGCCAGCGGGACACGAGCCTTTAACTATGGCTACACCTTC	CASGTRAFNYGYTF
TRBV6-5	TRBJ1-5	.	.	TGTGCCAGCAGTCGGGACATGAATCAGCCCCAGCATTTT	CASSRDMNQPQHF
TRBV5-6	TRBJ1-3	TRBD1	.	TGTGCCAGCAGTTTGGACAGGCGACATGGAAACACCATATATTTT	CASSLDRRHGNTIYF
TRBV7-9	TRBJ1-2	TRBD1	.	TGTGCCAGCAGCTTAGCTGGACAGGGGGCTAACTATGGCTACACCTTC	CASSLAGQGANYGYTF
TRBV5-1	TRBJ1-1	.	.	TGCGCCAGCAGCCCTGGACCGGGGGTGAACACTGAAGCTTTCTTT	CASSPGPGVNTEAFF
TRBV6-5	TRBJ2-1	.	.	TGTGCCAGCAGTTACGCGGGGCTTAGTGAGCAGTTCTTC	CASSYAGLSEQFF
TRBV7-9	TRBJ1-2	.	few	TGTGCCAGCAGCCCCCAGGGCCCGCGCTATGGCTACACCTTC	CASSPQGPRYGYTF